One and the same sample provided the 22 T cell receptor beta chains below, sequenced in a study of beta chain features in type 1 diabetes. The investigators reverse transcribed all of the isolated RNA, so they sequenced expressed TCRB transcripts. The assay was immunoSEQ multiplex PCR, and TCRdb's table has in-frame clones only and misses some. Of 680,000 or so clones detected, 10% to 15% appear once; the ten largest clones hold about 0.02%. Which antigens these TCRs recognize remains unknown. Whole-study results and caveats: Moderate but significant shortening of TCRB CDR3s was recorded in all four CD4+ subsets from Type 1 diabetes patients.

The sequenced sample was naive CD4+ T cells from blood. Receptor source: a man younger than 35 with type 1 diabetes.

The chain links TRBV6-1 to TRBJ1-2; D gene uncertain. V lost 7 bases to trimming and J lost 8 bases, with 17 bases between them. The V gene's germline CDR1 is MNHNS and CDR2 SASEGT. This CDR3 is 13 amino acids long. This CDR3 is CASTETMGGGYTF. For the CDR3, the DNA is TGTGCCAGCACCGAAACCATGGGAGGGGGCTACACCTTC.

This clone came up a few times. The rearrangement links TRBV7-9 to TRBJ2-1, with TRBD2 identical over 10 bases. The germline CDR1 and CDR2 sequences are SEHNR and FQNEAQ (reference sequence). The J segment lost 6 bases and the V segment lost 1 base, leaving 3 bases of the junction unmatched. This CDR3 has 15 amino acids. The CDR3 coding sequence is TGTGCCAGCAGCTTAGTGCCTAGCGGGGGCAATGAGCAGTTCTTC. This translates into CASSLVPSGGNEQFF.

Here the CDR3 DNA reads TGTGCCAGCAGCCAGGGACAGGGGGGTACAGATACGCAGTATTTT. As protein: CASSQGQGGTDTQYF. The V call is TRBV5-8, the J call TRBJ2-3; TRBD1 agrees at 11 bases. Germline assignment: CDR1 SGHTS and CDR2 YDEGEE. J gave up 3 bases and V 4 bases, and 4 bases lay outside the gene matches. CDR3 length: 15 residues.

This clone appeared a few times. J is TRBJ1-2 and V is TRBV4-1; D remains unclear. Germline values: CDR1 MGHRA, CDR2 YSYEKL. V gave up 1 base and J gave up 5 bases, with 11 bases separating them. The CDR3 consists of 14 residues. The CDR3 sequence is CASSQAGGVYGYTF. In nucleotides, the CDR3 is TGCGCCAGCAGCCAAGCGGGCGGAGTTTATGGCTACACCTTC.

This sequence joins TRBV9 and TRBJ2-1; no clear D gene. V dropped 0 bases and J dropped 6 bases, with 4 bases sitting between them. From germline, CDR1 is SGDLS and CDR2 YYNGEE. CDR3 length: 12 residues. The CDR3 protein is CASSVVSNEQFF. The CDR3 DNA reads TGTGCCAGCAGCGTAGTCAGCAATGAGCAGTTCTTC.

This chain uses TRBV10-3 with TRBJ2-7; 10 bases match TRBD1. Germline V gene data show CDR1 as ENHRY and CDR2 as SYGVKD. Losses at the gene ends were 10 bases for V and 2 bases for J; bases not matched to a gene: 8. The CDR3 consists of 14 residues. The CDR3 loop reads CATASGTGAYEQYF. CDR3 bases: TGTGCCACCGCCTCTGGGACAGGGGCCTACGAGCAGTACTTC.

V gene TRBV30 combines with J gene TRBJ1-2, with D hard to call. V was clipped by 5 bases and J by 7 bases, with 8 bases between them. Germline V gives CDR1 GTSNPN, CDR2 SVGIG (reference sequence). The CDR3 runs 10 residues. CDR3 loop: CAWGPGGYTF. The CDR3 nucleotides are TGTGCCTGGGGTCCAGGTGGCTACACCTTC.

This clone showed up just a few times. The sample holds other DNA sequences that translate to the same CDR3. J is TRBJ2-3 and V is TRBV18; 7 nucleotides line up with TRBD2. With V trimmed by 3 bases and J by 2 bases, 5 bases remained unmatched. The germline V gene has CDR1 KGHSH and CDR2 LQKENI. This CDR3 contains 15 residues. CDR3 sequence (DNA): TGTGCCAGCTCACCTCCTAGCGGTTTCACAGATACGCAGTATTTT. Translation gives CASSPPSGFTDTQYF.

The chain uses TRBV4-1 and TRBJ1-1, with a tentative D call TRBD1 (5 bases). The CDR3 extends over 14 amino acids. The germline CDR1 and CDR2 sequences are MGHRA and YSYEKL. Trimming took off 1 base at V and 6 bases at J, with 12 bases between the two ends. The CDR3: CASSQGGERAEAFF. In nucleotides, the CDR3 is TGCGCCAGCAGCCAAGGGGGGGAAAGGGCTGAAGCTTTCTTT.

In DNA, the CDR3 is TGCGCCAGCAGTAAACAGGGGACTGAAGCTTTCTTT. Protein product: CASSKQGTEAFF. V gene TRBV10-1 combines with J gene TRBJ1-1; 7 bases line up with TRBD1. Germline CDR1 WNHNN, CDR2 SYGVQD (reference sequence). Losses at the gene ends were 5 bases for V and 5 bases for J; bases not matched to a gene: 2. The length of the CDR3 is 12 residues.

This clone has more than one count but fewer than ten. This chain links TRBV7-8 with TRBJ2-2; no reliable D call. This CDR3 is 15 amino acids long. Deletions cut 3 bases from V and 1 base from J, with 9 bases between. The germline CDR1 and CDR2 sequences are SGHVS and FQNEAQ. CDR3 bases: TGTGCCAGCAGCTTTCGGACGGAGAACACCGGGGAGCTGTTTTTT. It specifies CASSFRTENTGELFF.

The chain has TRBV18 and TRBJ1-2; D call uncertain. The CDR3 loop spans 13 amino acids. CDR1 is KGHSH, CDR2 LQKENI, per germline. V lost 6 bases to trimming and J lost 3 bases, with 11 bases between them. The DNA for the CDR3 is TGTGCCAGCTCCCTCGGGGTGGACTATGGCTACACCTTC. Its protein is CASSLGVDYGYTF.

The rearrangement links TRBV2 to TRBJ2-5; D might be TRBD1 (5 bases). Trimming took 8 bases from V and 0 from J, leaving 13 bases between them. The CDR3 spans 14 residues. Germline CDR1 SNHLY, CDR2 FYNNEI. Written as DNA, the CDR3 is TGTGCCAGCCCCACCCCAGGGTACCAAGAGACCCAGTACTTC. It translates to CASPTPGYQETQYF.

The rearrangement joins TRBV30 to TRBJ1-3; 8 bases map to TRBD1. This CDR3 has 17 amino acids. CDR1 and CDR2 (germline): GTSNPN, SVGIG (reference sequence). After removal of 2 bases from V and 3 bases from J, the junction contained 12 bases not matched to a gene. CDR3 nucleotides: TGTGCCTGGAGTCACCCTGGGACAGGCGGACTTGGAAACACCATATATTTT. Translation: CAWSHPGTGGLGNTIYF.

V is TRBV10-3 and J is TRBJ1-1; D gene uncertain. This CDR3 contains 15 residues. V lost 0 bases to trimming and J lost 0 bases, with 8 bases between them. Germline V gives CDR1 ENHRY, CDR2 SYGVKD. CDR3 DNA sequence: TGTGCCATCAGTGAGTCAACAGTCATGAACACTGAAGCTTTCTTT. Translating gives CAISESTVMNTEAFF.

This chain links TRBV18 with TRBJ2-2; D is possibly TRBD1 (6 bases). The CDR3 is made up of 15 amino acids. The germline CDR1 and CDR2 sequences are KGHSH and LQKENI. V dropped 1 base and J dropped 6 bases, with 12 bases sitting between them. The CDR3 loop reads CASSPLETGSGELFF. The CDR3 bases are TGTGCCAGCTCACCACTGGAAACAGGGTCCGGGGAGCTGTTTTTT.

In this sample, this clone turned up a few times. The chain combines TRBV14 with TRBJ1-2; TRBD1 is a possible D gene (6 bases). With 0 bases removed from V and 5 bases from J, the gap between germline ends came to 13 bases. Germline V gene lookup returns CDR1 SGHDN and CDR2 FVKESK. The CDR3 covers 15 residues. The CDR3 here is CASSQDSGGAYGYTF. The DNA for the CDR3 is TGTGCCAGCAGCCAAGATAGCGGGGGCGCTTATGGCTACACCTTC.

This clone was counted between two and nine times. The V and J genes are TRBV7-2 and TRBJ1-2; TRBD1 aligns across 7 bases. CDR3 length: 14 residues. Losses at the gene ends were 3 bases for V and 6 bases for J; bases not matched to a gene: 7. Germline V gene data show CDR1 as SGHTA and CDR2 as FQGNSA. CDR3 DNA: TGTGCCAGCAGCTTTAACAGGGGCGACAATGGCTACACCTTC. This gives the protein CASSFNRGDNGYTF. Variable domain in full (rest from reference TRBV7-2 and TRBJ1-2): GAGVSQSPSNKVTEKGKDVELRCDPISGHTALYWYRQSLGQGLEFLIYFQGNSAPDKSGLPSDRFSAERTGGSVSTLTIQRTQQEDSAVYLCASSFNRGDNGYTFGSGTRLTVV.

This clone was counted between two and nine times. The chain couples TRBV7-3 to TRBJ1-1, with TRBD1 as a possible D gene (5 bases). Trimming removed 2 bases at V and 4 bases at J, with 8 bases between. CDR3 length: 13 amino acids. The germline CDR1 and CDR2 sequences are SGHTA and FQGTGA. The CDR3, as DNA: TGTGCCAGCAGCTTAGTTGACAGCACTGAAGCTTTCTTT. Amino acid sequence: CASSLVDSTEAFF.

The V and J genes are TRBV7-2 and TRBJ1-2, with D perhaps matching TRBD1 (5 bases). Germline values: CDR1 SGHTA, CDR2 FQGNSA. The CDR3 runs to 13 residues. V was shortened by 1 base and J by 3 bases, with 6 bases between the two germline ends. CDR3 nucleotide sequence: TGTGCCAGCAGCTTAGAGGGGTACTATGGCTACACCTTC. Protein sequence: CASSLEGYYGYTF.

The chain recombines TRBV27 with TRBJ1-2; 8 nucleotides match TRBD1. The trim removed 2 bases at V and 8 bases at J, leaving 4 bases unmatched. The CDR3 totals 13 residues. The germline CDR1 and CDR2 sequences are MNHEY and SMNVEV (reference sequence). The CDR3 bases are TGTGCCAGCAGTTTACAGGGGGCAGGGGGCTACACCTTC. Translating it yields CASSLQGAGGYTF.

The chain is built from TRBV7-8 and TRBJ1-1; D is unresolved. V lost 1 base to trimming and J lost 11 bases, with 11 bases between them. Germline CDR1 is SGHVS and CDR2 is FQNEAQ. This CDR3 has 12 amino acids. The CDR3 coding sequence is TGTGCCAGCAGCTTAGACCCGAATTGGGCTTTCTTT. It encodes CASSLDPNWAFF.